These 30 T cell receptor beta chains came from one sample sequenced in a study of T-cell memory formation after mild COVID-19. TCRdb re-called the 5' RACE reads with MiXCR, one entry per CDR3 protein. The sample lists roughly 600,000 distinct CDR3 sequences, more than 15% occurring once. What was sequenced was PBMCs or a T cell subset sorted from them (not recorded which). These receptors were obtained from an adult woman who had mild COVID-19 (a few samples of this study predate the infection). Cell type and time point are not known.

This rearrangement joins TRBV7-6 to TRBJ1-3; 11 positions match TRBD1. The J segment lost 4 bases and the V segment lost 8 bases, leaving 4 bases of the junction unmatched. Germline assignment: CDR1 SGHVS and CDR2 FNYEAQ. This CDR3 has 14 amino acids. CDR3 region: CASGDRGMGNTIYF. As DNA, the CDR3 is TGTGCCAGCGGGGACAGGGGGATGGGAAACACCATATATTTT.

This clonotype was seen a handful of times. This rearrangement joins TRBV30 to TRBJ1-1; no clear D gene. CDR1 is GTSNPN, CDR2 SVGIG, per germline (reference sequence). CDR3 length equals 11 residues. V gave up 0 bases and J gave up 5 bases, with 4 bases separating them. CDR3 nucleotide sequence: TGTGCCTGGAGTGTACCGACTGAAGCTTTCTTT. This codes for CAWSVPTEAFF.

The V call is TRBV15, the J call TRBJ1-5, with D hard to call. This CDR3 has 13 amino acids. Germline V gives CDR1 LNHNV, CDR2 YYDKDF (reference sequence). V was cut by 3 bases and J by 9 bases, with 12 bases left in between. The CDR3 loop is CATSSQTSAPQHF. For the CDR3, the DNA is TGTGCCACCAGCAGCCAGACTTCGGCGCCCCAGCATTTT.

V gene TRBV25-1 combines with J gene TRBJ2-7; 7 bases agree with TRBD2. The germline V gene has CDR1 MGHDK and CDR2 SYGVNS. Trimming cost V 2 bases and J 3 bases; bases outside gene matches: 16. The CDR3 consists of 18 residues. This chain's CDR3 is CASSEESGILQRGYEQYF. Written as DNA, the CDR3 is TGTGCCAGCAGTGAAGAATCCGGTATACTCCAGCGGGGCTACGAGCAGTACTTC.

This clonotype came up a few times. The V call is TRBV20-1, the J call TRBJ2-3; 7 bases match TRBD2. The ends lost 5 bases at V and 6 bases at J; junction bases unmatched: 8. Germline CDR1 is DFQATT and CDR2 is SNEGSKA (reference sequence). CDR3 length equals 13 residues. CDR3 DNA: TGCAGTGCTCCCGAATCAGCGGGGGATACGCAGTATTTT. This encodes CSAPESAGDTQYF.

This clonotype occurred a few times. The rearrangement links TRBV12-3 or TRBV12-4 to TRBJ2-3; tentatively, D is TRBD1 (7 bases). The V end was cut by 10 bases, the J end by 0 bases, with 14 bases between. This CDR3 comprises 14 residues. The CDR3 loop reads CAIRGTASTDTQYF. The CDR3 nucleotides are TGTGCCATCCGCGGGACAGCTAGCACAGATACGCAGTATTTT.

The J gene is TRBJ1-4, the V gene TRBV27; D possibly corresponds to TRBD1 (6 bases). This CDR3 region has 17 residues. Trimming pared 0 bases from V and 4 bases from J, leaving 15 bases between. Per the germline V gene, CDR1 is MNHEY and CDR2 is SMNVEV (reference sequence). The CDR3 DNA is TGTGCCAGCAGTTTATCTCCTTGGACAGCTATTAATGAAAAACTGTTTTTT. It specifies CASSLSPWTAINEKLFF.

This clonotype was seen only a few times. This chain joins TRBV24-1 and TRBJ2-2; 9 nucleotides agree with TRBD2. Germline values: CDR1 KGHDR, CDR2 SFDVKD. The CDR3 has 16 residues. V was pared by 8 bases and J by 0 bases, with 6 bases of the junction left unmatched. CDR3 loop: CATNLAGRANTGELFF. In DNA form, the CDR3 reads TGTGCCACCAATCTAGCGGGGCGAGCGAACACCGGGGAGCTGTTTTTT.

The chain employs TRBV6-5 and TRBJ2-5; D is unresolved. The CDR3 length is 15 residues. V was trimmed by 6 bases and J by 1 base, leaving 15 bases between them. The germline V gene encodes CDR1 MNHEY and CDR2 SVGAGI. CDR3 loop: CASRGRQTLQETQYF. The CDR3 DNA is TGTGCCAGCAGAGGCCGGCAAACACTCCAAGAGACCCAGTACTTC.

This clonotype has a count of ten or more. The CDR3 DNA sequence: TGTGCCAGCAGCAGGACTAGCGGGAGGGTCTACGAGCAGTACTTC. Translation gives CASSRTSGRVYEQYF. The chain uses TRBV12-3 or TRBV12-4 and TRBJ2-7; TRBD2 matches 15 bases. V lost 6 bases and J lost 3; bases outside the gene matches: 3. This CDR3 spans 15 amino acids.

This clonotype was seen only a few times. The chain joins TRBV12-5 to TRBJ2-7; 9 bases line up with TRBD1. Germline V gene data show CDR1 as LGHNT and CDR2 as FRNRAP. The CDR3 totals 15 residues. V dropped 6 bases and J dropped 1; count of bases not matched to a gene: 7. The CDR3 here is CASGARTGVSYEQYF. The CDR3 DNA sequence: TGTGCTAGTGGAGCTAGGACAGGGGTATCCTACGAGCAGTACTTC.

The CDR3 loop reads CASQSGTSINEQFF. The CDR3 DNA reads as TGTGCCAGCCAATCCGGGACTAGTATCAATGAGCAGTTCTTC. The rearrangement joins TRBV12-3 or TRBV12-4 to TRBJ2-1, with TRBD2 matching over 8 bases. The CDR3 contains 14 residues. The V segment lost 8 bases and the J segment 6 bases; nucleotides outside the gene matches: 9.

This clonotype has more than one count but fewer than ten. CDR3: CASSFRGPGTEAFF. The CDR3 nucleotides are TGTGCCAGCAGTTTCAGGGGGCCGGGGACTGAAGCTTTCTTT. The V and J genes are TRBV12-3 or TRBV12-4 and TRBJ1-1, with 8 bases identical to TRBD1. This CDR3 has 14 amino acids. V shed 3 bases and J 5 bases; nucleotides not matched to a gene: 5.

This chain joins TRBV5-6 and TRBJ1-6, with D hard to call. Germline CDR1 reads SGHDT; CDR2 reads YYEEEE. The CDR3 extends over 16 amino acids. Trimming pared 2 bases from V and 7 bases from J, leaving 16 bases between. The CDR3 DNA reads TGTGCCAGCAGCTTCAAACCCCCCCGTGGGAATTCACCCCTCCACTTT. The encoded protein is CASSFKPPRGNSPLHF.

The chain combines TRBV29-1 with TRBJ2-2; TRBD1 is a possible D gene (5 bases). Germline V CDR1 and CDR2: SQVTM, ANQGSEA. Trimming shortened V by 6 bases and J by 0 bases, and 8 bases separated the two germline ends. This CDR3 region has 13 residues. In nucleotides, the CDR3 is TGCAGCGTGACAGAAACGAACACCGGGGAGCTGTTTTTT. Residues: CSVTETNTGELFF.

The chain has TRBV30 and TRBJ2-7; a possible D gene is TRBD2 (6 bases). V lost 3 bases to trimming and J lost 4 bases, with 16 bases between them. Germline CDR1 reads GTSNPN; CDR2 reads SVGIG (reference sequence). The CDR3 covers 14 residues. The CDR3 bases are TGTGCCTGGAGCGGCTTCCTAGCGTCATACGAGCAGTACTTC. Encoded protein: CAWSGFLASYEQYF.

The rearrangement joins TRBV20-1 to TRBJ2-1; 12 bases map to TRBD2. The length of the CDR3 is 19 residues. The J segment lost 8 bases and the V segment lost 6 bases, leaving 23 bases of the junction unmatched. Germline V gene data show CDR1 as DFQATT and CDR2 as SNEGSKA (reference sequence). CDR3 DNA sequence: TGCAGTGCCATCCGGCGGGCTCTAGCGGGGGGGCCCGTAGAGCATGAGCAGTTCTTC. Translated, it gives CSAIRRALAGGPVEHEQFF.

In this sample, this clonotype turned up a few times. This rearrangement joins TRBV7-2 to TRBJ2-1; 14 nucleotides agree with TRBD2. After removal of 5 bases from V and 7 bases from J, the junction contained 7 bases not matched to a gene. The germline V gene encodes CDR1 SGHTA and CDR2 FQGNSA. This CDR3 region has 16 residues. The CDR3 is CASSQGLAGGGNEQFF. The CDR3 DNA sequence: TGTGCCAGCAGCCAAGGACTAGCGGGAGGAGGTAATGAGCAGTTCTTC.

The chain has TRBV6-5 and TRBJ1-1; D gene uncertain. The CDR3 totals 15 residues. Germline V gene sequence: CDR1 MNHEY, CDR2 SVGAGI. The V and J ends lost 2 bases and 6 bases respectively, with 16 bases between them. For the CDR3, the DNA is TGTGCCAGCAGTTACCAGGACCCGGCGGTCGCTGAAGCTTTCTTT. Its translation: CASSYQDPAVAEAFF.

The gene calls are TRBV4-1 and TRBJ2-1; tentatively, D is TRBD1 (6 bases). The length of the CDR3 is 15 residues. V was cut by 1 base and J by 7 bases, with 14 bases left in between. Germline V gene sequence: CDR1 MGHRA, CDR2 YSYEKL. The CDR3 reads CASSQVGGSRNEQFF. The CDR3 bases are TGCGCCAGCAGCCAAGTAGGGGGAAGTAGAAATGAGCAGTTCTTC.

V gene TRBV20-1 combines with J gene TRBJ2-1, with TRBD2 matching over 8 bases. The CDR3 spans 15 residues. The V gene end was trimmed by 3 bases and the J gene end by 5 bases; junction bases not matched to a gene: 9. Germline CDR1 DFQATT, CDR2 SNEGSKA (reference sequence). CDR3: CSARLSGGYDNEQFF. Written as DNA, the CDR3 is TGCAGTGCTAGGTTGAGCGGGGGATACGACAATGAGCAGTTCTTC.

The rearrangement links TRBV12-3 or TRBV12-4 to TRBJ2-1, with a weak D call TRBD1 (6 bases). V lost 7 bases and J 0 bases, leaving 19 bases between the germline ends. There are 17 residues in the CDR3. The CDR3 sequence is CASTLRGSISSYNEQFF. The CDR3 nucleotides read TGTGCCAGCACCCTGAGGGGGTCCATTAGCTCCTACAATGAGCAGTTCTTC.

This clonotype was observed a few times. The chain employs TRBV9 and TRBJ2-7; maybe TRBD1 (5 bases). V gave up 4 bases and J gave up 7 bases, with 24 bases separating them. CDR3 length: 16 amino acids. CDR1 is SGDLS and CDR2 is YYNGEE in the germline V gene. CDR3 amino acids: CASSPATGRRFREQYF. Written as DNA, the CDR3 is TGTGCCAGCAGCCCCGCTACAGGTCGGCGCTTCCGGGAGCAGTACTTC.

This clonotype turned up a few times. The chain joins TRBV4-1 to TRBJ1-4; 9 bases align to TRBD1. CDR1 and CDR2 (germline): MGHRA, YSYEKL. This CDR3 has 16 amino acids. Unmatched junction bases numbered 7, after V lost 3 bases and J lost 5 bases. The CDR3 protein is CASSQAGTGSNEKLFF. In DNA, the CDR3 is TGCGCCAGCAGCCAGGCGGGGACAGGGTCAAATGAAAAACTGTTTTTT.

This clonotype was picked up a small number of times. CDR3: CASSAATGVHEQYF. The CDR3 DNA sequence: TGTGCCAGCAGCGCCGCGACAGGGGTCCACGAGCAGTACTTC. J is TRBJ2-7 and V is TRBV9, with 8 bases fitting TRBD1. Germline lookup yields CDR1 SGDLS and CDR2 YYNGEE. This CDR3 is 14 amino acids long. V shed 3 bases and J 5 bases; nucleotides not matched to a gene: 7.

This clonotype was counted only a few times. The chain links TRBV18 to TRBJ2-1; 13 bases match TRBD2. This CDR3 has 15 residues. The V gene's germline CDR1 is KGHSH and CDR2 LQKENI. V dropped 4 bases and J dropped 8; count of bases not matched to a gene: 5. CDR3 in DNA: TGTGCCAGCTCACTCGGACTAGCGGGAGACTATGAGCAGTTCTTC. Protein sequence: CASSLGLAGDYEQFF. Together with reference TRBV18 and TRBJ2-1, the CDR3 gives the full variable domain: NAGVMQNPRHLVRRRGQEARLRCSPMKGHSHVYWYRQLPEEGLKFMVYLQKENIIDESGMPKERFSAEFPKEGPSILRIQQVVRGDSAAYFCASSLGLAGDYEQFFGPGTRLTVL.

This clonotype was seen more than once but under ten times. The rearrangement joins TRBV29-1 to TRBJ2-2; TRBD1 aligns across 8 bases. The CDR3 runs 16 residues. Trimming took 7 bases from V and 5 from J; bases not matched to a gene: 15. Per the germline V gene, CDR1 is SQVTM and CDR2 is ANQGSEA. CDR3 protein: CSETRRQGAWTGELFF. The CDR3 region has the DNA TGCAGCGAAACCCGGAGGCAGGGGGCTTGGACCGGGGAGCTGTTTTTT.

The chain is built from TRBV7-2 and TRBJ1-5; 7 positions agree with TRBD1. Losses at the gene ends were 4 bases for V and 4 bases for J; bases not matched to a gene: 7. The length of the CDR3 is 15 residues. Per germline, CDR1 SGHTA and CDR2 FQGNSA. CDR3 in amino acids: CASSSRTGRNQPQHF. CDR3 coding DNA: TGTGCCAGCAGCTCCAGGACAGGACGGAATCAGCCCCAGCATTTT.

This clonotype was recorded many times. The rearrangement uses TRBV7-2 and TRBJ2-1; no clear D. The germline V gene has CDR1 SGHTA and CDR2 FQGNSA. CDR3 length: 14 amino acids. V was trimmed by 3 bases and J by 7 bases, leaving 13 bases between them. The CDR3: CASSLSAVVNEQFF. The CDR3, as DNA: TGTGCCAGCAGCTTGTCAGCCGTGGTAAATGAGCAGTTCTTC.

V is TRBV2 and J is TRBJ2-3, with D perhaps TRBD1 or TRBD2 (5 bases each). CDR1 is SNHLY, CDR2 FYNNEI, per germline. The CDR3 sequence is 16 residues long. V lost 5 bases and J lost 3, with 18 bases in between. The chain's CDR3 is CASSRDGRLQTDTQYF. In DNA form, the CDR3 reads TGTGCCAGCAGTAGGGACGGGCGACTGCAGACAGATACGCAGTATTTT.